One sample yielded the 19 T cell receptor beta chains listed below, sequenced in a study of OX40 agonist ivuxolimab in advanced cancers. Clones were read by immunoSEQ multiplex PCR, and TCRdb kept only the in-frame ones, dropping some. The sample lists approximately 77,000 clones, about 84% occurring once. The source material was CD4+ or CD8+ T cells sorted from blood, sampled in a trial of the OX40 agonist ivuxolimab. These receptors were taken from an adult with an advanced solid tumor such as melanoma, head and neck, liver or kidney cancer.

The chain carries TRBV10-3 and TRBJ1-5, with D possibly TRBD1 on 6 matching bases. V was pared by 2 bases and J by 2 bases, with 10 bases between. Germline lookup yields CDR1 ENHRY and CDR2 SYGVKD. CDR3 length equals 15 residues. CDR3 DNA sequence: TGTGCCATCAGTGAGACAGGGAACGGCAATCAGCCCCAGCATTTT. Protein: CAISETGNGNQPQHF.

V is TRBV27 and J is TRBJ2-3, with TRBD2 matching over 7 bases. This CDR3 spans 18 amino acids. Germline lookup yields CDR1 MNHEY and CDR2 SMNVEV (reference sequence). V lost 0 bases and J lost 3; bases outside the gene matches: 12. The CDR3 region is CASSLSLLWGGGTDTQYF. In DNA, the CDR3 is TGTGCCAGCAGTTTATCCCTCCTGTGGGGCGGGGGTACAGATACGCAGTATTTT.

The chain employs TRBV6-1 and TRBJ2-3; no clear D. V gave up 11 bases and J gave up 0 bases, with 12 bases separating them. CDR1 and CDR2 from the germline V gene are MNHNS and SASEGT. The length of the CDR3 is 13 residues. This chain's CDR3 is CAGRMASTDTQYF. The CDR3 bases are TGTGCCGGAAGGATGGCTAGCACAGATACGCAGTATTTT.

The table lists this clone with a count of one. The CDR3 region is CASTSGVQVPGLGLFF. The CDR3 nucleotides are TGTGCCAGCACTTCGGGGGTGCAGGTACCCGGATTGGGACTGTTTTTT. The V gene is TRBV6-6, the J gene TRBJ1-4; D is perhaps TRBD1 (5 bases). Looked up from germline, CDR1 is MNHNY and CDR2 is SVGAGI (reference sequence). The CDR3 spans 16 residues. Between the trimmed V and J ends, which lost 7 bases and 13 bases, there was a span of 28 bases.

V is TRBV5-4 and J is TRBJ2-3; D may be TRBD1 (5 bases). The V gene's germline CDR1 is SGHNT and CDR2 YYREEE (reference sequence). CDR3 length: 16 amino acids. Trimming took 4 bases from V and 0 from J, leaving 15 bases between them. In DNA, the CDR3 is TGTGCCAGCAGCGCCGGACAATACCCAAGCACAGATACGCAGTATTTT. This gives the protein CASSAGQYPSTDTQYF.

This clone was seen only once. V and J are TRBV5-6 and TRBJ1-1, with TRBD1 identical over 8 bases. There are 14 residues in the CDR3. Germline V gene lookup returns CDR1 SGHDT and CDR2 YYEEEE. The V gene end was trimmed by 3 bases and the J gene end by 9 bases; junction bases not matched to a gene: 10. DNA for the CDR3: TGTGCCAGCAGCTACCTGGGACAGGAGGGCCAAGCTTTCTTT. This translates into CASSYLGQEGQAFF.

This rearrangement joins TRBV4-3 to TRBJ1-2; weak D call: TRBD1 (5 bases). Trimming cost V 0 bases and J 3 bases, with 20 bases left between them. Germline CDR1 reads LGHNA; CDR2 reads YSLEER. There are 18 residues in the CDR3. CDR3 residues: CASSQDLPLVGGDYGYTF. DNA for the CDR3: TGCGCCAGCAGCCAAGATCTACCCCTAGTCGGGGGGGACTATGGCTACACCTTC.

The rearrangement links TRBV7-9 to TRBJ2-2; D may correspond to TRBD1 or TRBD2 (5 bases each). CDR3 length: 14 amino acids. Looked up from germline, CDR1 is SEHNR and CDR2 is FQNEAQ (reference sequence). This CDR3 is CEGEPQFGTGELFF. Here the CDR3 DNA reads TGTGAAGGGGAGCCCCAATTTGGGACCGGGGAGCTGTTTTTT.

The CDR3 spells CASSQATPQNYGYTF. CDR3 coding DNA: TGCGCCAGCAGCCAAGCGACACCTCAGAACTATGGCTACACCTTC. The chain couples TRBV4-3 to TRBJ1-2; no reliable D call. The V end was cut by 1 base, the J end by 2 bases, with 11 bases between. The CDR3 spans 15 residues. The germline V gene encodes CDR1 LGHNA and CDR2 YSLEER.

This chain joins TRBV30 and TRBJ1-5; D perhaps matches TRBD1 (6 bases). The germline V gene has CDR1 GTSNPN and CDR2 SVGIG (reference sequence). The CDR3 has 14 residues. V was shortened by 5 bases and J by 3 bases, with 14 bases between the two germline ends. The CDR3 DNA follows: TGTGCCTGGGGCCAGGGACACAACAATCAGCCCCAGCATTTT. This encodes CAWGQGHNNQPQHF.

The J gene is TRBJ1-1, the V gene TRBV18; perhaps TRBD1 as D (5 bases). The germline V and J ends were trimmed by 3 bases and 1 base, with 15 bases remaining between them. The germline gives CDR1 KGHSH, CDR2 LQKENI. The CDR3 covers 16 residues. This CDR3 is CASSPRVGGENTEAFF. The DNA for the CDR3 is TGTGCCAGCTCACCTAGGGTCGGGGGGGAGAACACTGAAGCTTTCTTT.

The CDR3 coding sequence is TGTGCCAGCAGCCCTGTTTGGTCCCGGGCCTCCTACGAGCAGTACTTC. Translating gives CASSPVWSRASYEQYF. The chain links TRBV7-2 to TRBJ2-7; D is uncertain. Looked up from germline, CDR1 is SGHTA and CDR2 is FQGNSA. The CDR3 spans 16 residues. V was clipped by 5 bases and J by 0 bases, with 17 bases between them.

The chain carries TRBV28 and TRBJ1-5; 7 nucleotides align to TRBD1. In germline, CDR1 is MDHEN, CDR2 SYDVKM. J lost 6 bases, V lost 7 bases, and 6 bases had no gene match. CDR3 length: 13 amino acids. The DNA of the CDR3 is TGTGCCAGCAAAGCAGGGGGGGCTCAGCCCCAGCATTTT. It yields the protein CASKAGGAQPQHF.

This chain uses TRBV6-5 with TRBJ2-1; D gene unclear. The V end lost 0 bases, the J end lost 0 bases, and 9 bases lay between the germline ends. CDR3 size: 16 residues. CDR1 and CDR2 (germline): MNHEY, SVGAGI. The CDR3 sequence is CASSYSVRSSYNEQFF. DNA of the CDR3: TGTGCCAGCAGTTACTCGGTAAGGAGCTCCTACAATGAGCAGTTCTTC.

This chain connects TRBV5-4 to TRBJ2-1; 7 nucleotides line up with TRBD2. From germline, CDR1 is SGHNT and CDR2 YYREEE (reference sequence). V lost 3 bases to trimming and J lost 8 bases; unmatched junction nucleotides: 8. The CDR3 runs 14 residues. In nucleotides, the CDR3 is TGTGCCAGCAGCTCTAAAGGCGGGAGTGATGAGCAGTTCTTC. Its translation: CASSSKGGSDEQFF. Together with reference TRBV5-4 and TRBJ2-1, the CDR3 gives the full variable domain: ETGVTQSPTHLIKTRGQQVTLRCSSQSGHNTVSWYQQALGQGPQFIFQYYREEENGRGNFPPRFSGLQFPNYSSELNVNALELDDSALYLCASSSKGGSDEQFFGPGTRLTVL.

This sequence joins TRBV28 and TRBJ1-5; D unresolved. This CDR3 has 16 amino acids. V gave up 1 base and J gave up 2 bases, with 12 bases separating them. Germline V gene data show CDR1 as MDHEN and CDR2 as SYDVKM. The CDR3 bases are TGTGCCAGCAGTTTATTGGAGGGATGGGGCAATCAGCCCCAGCATTTT. Translating it yields CASSLLEGWGNQPQHF.

The chain combines TRBV6-1 with TRBJ1-6; 9 positions agree with TRBD1. Per germline, CDR1 MNHNS and CDR2 SASEGT. There are 14 residues in the CDR3. V dropped 6 bases and J dropped 8; count of bases not matched to a gene: 5. CDR3 sequence reads: CASRAGTGYSPLHF. The CDR3 DNA is TGTGCCAGCAGAGCCGGGACAGGGTATTCACCCCTCCACTTT.

The gene calls are TRBV7-9 and TRBJ2-2; 7 bases match TRBD1. The germline gives CDR1 SEHNR, CDR2 FQNEAQ (reference sequence). CDR3 length equals 15 residues. J was trimmed by 2 bases and V by 3 bases; bases with no gene match: 3. The CDR3 bases are TGTGCCAGCAGCTTCTGGACAGGAAACACCGGGGAGCTGTTTTTT. Protein sequence: CASSFWTGNTGELFF.

The rearrangement links TRBV11-2 to TRBJ2-2; D gene uncertain. V was clipped by 4 bases and J by 0 bases, with 12 bases between them. The CDR3 covers 16 residues. Germline V gene lookup returns CDR1 SGHAT and CDR2 FQNNGV. The CDR3 nucleotides read TGTGCCAGCAGCTCCCAGGTCCGAACGAACACCGGGGAGCTGTTTTTT. It yields the protein CASSSQVRTNTGELFF.